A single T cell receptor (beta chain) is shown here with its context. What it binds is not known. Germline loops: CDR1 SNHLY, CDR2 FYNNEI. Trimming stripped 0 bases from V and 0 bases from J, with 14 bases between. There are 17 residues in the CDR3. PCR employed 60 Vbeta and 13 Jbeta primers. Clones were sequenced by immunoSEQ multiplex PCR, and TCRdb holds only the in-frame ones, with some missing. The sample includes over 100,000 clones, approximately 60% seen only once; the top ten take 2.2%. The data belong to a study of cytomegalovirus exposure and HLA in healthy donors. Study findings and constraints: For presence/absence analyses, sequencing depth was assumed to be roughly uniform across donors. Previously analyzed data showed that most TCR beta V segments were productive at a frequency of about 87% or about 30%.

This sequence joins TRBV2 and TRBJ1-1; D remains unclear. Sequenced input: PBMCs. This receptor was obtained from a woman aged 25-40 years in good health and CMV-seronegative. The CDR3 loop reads CASSEANWAGMNTEAFF. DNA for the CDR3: TGTGCCAGCAGTGAAGCGAATTGGGCAGGCATGAACACTGAAGCTTTCTTT. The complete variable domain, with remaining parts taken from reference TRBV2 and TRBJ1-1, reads EPEVTQTPSHQVTQMGQEVILRCVPISNHLYFYWYRQILGQKVEFLVSFYNNEISEKSEIFDDQFSVERPDGSNFTLKIRSTKLEDSAMYFCASSEANWAGMNTEAFFGQGTRLTVV.